What follows describes a single T cell receptor beta chain. The sample belongs to a study of CD8 T cells in Susac syndrome. On the study more broadly: When blood was drawn, the patients with Susac syndrome were therapy-naive, on corticosteroids, or on intravenous immunoglobulin alone.

The CDR3 length is 15 residues. Germline V gene data show CDR1 as DFQATT and CDR2 as SNEGSKA (reference sequence). The trim removed 4 bases at V and 7 bases at J, leaving 10 bases unmatched. Random hexamers served to reverse transcribe roughly 0.5 to 1 ug RNA. Via MiXCR, TCRdb re-called the immunoSEQ multiplex PCR reads, giving one row per CDR3 protein. This sample carries about 150,000 distinct CDR3 sequences, 90% to 95% of them seen once, and the ten largest clones take 0.15% to 0.2%. The recently defined diagnostic criteria for definite or probable disease were met by the Susac syndrome patients. The sample was CD4+ T cells from PBMCs. This TCR was sampled from a human donor with Susac syndrome. The chain combines TRBV20-1 with TRBJ2-1, with TRBD1 identical over 10 bases. CDR3 nucleotide sequence: TGCAGTGCTACGGACAGGGGGAATATTGGGAATGAGCAGTTCTTC. Translation gives CSATDRGNIGNEQFF.